Presented here are 27 T cell receptor beta chains from one specimen sequenced in a study of shared clonotypes between healthy human individuals. The method was immunoSEQ multiplex PCR; TCRdb's version includes in-frame clones alone and lacks a portion of them. This table holds some 530,000 clones, roughly 80% found once. The sequenced sample consisted of PBMCs. These receptor sequences come from a woman aged 40 to 55 in good health. Some clones in this sample may be carry-over from other donors' samples.

The chain carries TRBV6-1 and TRBJ2-1; D ambiguous. From germline, CDR1 is MNHNS and CDR2 SASEGT. V lost 2 bases and J lost 7, with 9 bases in between. The CDR3 has 13 residues. Here the CDR3 reads CASSERWGNEQFF. DNA of the CDR3: TGTGCCAGCAGTGAAAGGTGGGGAAATGAGCAGTTCTTC.

Details on this clone: A read error likely explains this, since a far larger clone differs by one base. CDR3 DNA: TGTGCCTGGAGTGTACACATGGCCGCTTTCTTT. Translated, it gives CAWSVHMAAFF. This chain links TRBV30 with TRBJ1-1; D gene unclear. This CDR3 has 11 residues. Per the germline V gene, CDR1 is GTSNPN and CDR2 is SVGIG (reference sequence). With 0 bases removed from V and 11 bases from J, the gap between germline ends came to 10 bases.

The V and J genes are TRBV25-1 and TRBJ1-2; TRBD1 aligns across 7 bases. This CDR3 is built from 13 residues. Germline CDR1 and CDR2: MGHDK and SYGVNS. Losses at the gene ends were 2 bases for V and 7 bases for J; bases not matched to a gene: 4. The CDR3 spells CASSEDRVGGYTF. Here the CDR3 DNA reads TGTGCCAGCAGTGAAGACAGGGTGGGTGGCTACACCTTC.

CDR3 sequence (DNA): TGTGCCAGCAGTTACTCGGAAGTGGGATTGAACACTGAAGCTTTCTTT. It codes for CASSYSEVGLNTEAFF. This chain connects TRBV6-5 to TRBJ1-1; D is uncertain. The CDR3 sequence is 16 residues long. Germline assignment: CDR1 MNHEY and CDR2 SVGAGI. Trimming cost V 0 bases and J 0 bases, with 11 bases left between them.

Note on this clone: Additional DNA sequences in this sample encode the identical CDR3. This chain connects TRBV10-3 to TRBJ2-5; D possibly matches TRBD1 or TRBD2 (5 bases each). This CDR3 contains 11 residues. The V gene lost 6 bases and the J gene lost 5 bases, with 7 bases spanning the gap. The germline V gene has CDR1 ENHRY and CDR2 SYGVKD. The CDR3 loop reads CAISEGETQYF. The CDR3 bases are TGTGCCATCAGCGAGGGGGAGACCCAGTACTTC.

The rearrangement uses TRBV5-1 and TRBJ2-1, with a tentative D call TRBD2 (6 bases). The CDR3 runs to 17 residues. Trimming shortened V by 0 bases and J by 6 bases, and 19 bases separated the two germline ends. Germline V CDR1 and CDR2: SGHRS, YFSETQ. The CDR3 region has the DNA TGCGCCAGCAGCTTGGCCTTGGCGGAGGGAGGAGGCAATGAGCAGTTCTTC. It specifies CASSLALAEGGGNEQFF.

J is TRBJ1-2 and V is TRBV28, with 11 bases aligning to TRBD1. In germline, CDR1 is MDHEN, CDR2 SYDVKM. The CDR3 contains 16 residues. V trimming: 5 bases; J trimming: 4 bases; junction bases outside the gene matches: 9. CDR3 sequence: CASSLVSGQGGYGYTF. For the CDR3, the DNA is TGTGCCAGCAGTCTCGTCTCGGGACAGGGGGGCTATGGCTACACCTTC.

The chain combines TRBV5-1 with TRBJ2-7, with TRBD2 as a possible D gene (6 bases). Trimming took 0 bases from V and 2 from J, leaving 27 bases between them. The germline V gene encodes CDR1 SGHRS and CDR2 YFSETQ. The CDR3 consists of 20 residues. The CDR3 sequence: CASSLVPSALGGPITYEQYF. The CDR3 region has the DNA TGCGCCAGCAGCTTGGTTCCTAGCGCCCTAGGAGGGCCCATTACCTACGAGCAGTACTTC. Complete variable domain (other parts from reference TRBV5-1 and TRBJ2-7): KAGVTQTPRYLIKTRGQQVTLSCSPISGHRSVSWYQQTPGQGLQFLFEYFSETQRNKGNFPGRFSGRQFSNSRSEMNVSTLELGDSALYLCASSLVPSALGGPITYEQYFGPGTRLTVT.

This chain joins TRBV19 and TRBJ2-1; 11 bases are shared with TRBD2. Germline values: CDR1 LNHDA, CDR2 SQIVND (reference sequence). The CDR3 runs 13 residues. V lost 5 bases, J lost 8 bases, and 2 bases stayed unmatched. The CDR3 DNA sequence: TGTGCCAGTAGTCGTAGCGGGAGGGATGAGCAGTTCTTC. It encodes CASSRSGRDEQFF.

This clone showed up just once. The V gene is TRBV7-3, the J gene TRBJ2-1; 8 bases are a match to TRBD2. J gave up 2 bases and V 6 bases, and 9 bases lay outside the gene matches. Germline V lookup: CDR1 SGHTA, CDR2 FQGTGA. The CDR3 runs 16 residues. The CDR3 DNA reads TGTGCCAGCAGTCCACCTGGCGGGAGGACCTACAATGAGCAGTTCTTC. This codes for CASSPPGGRTYNEQFF.

The J gene is TRBJ2-5, the V gene TRBV29-1; TRBD2 agrees at 7 bases. The CDR3 consists of 16 residues. Trimming removed 4 bases from V and 2 bases from J; junction bases left unmatched: 13. Per germline, CDR1 SQVTM and CDR2 ANQGSEA. CDR3 amino acids: CSVVGLGRGKQETQYF. The CDR3 nucleotides read TGCAGCGTTGTTGGGCTTGGGCGGGGGAAACAAGAGACCCAGTACTTC. The full variable domain, with the rest looked up from reference TRBV29-1 and TRBJ2-5, is SAVISQKPSRDICQRGTSLTIQCQVDSQVTMMFWYRQQPGQSLTLIATANQGSEATYESGFVIDKFPISRPNLTFSTLTVSNMSPEDSSIYLCSVVGLGRGKQETQYFGPGTRLLVL.

V usage is TRBV18 and J usage is TRBJ1-1, with D possibly matching TRBD1 (6 bases). The CDR3 contains 15 residues. Germline V gene data show CDR1 as KGHSH and CDR2 as LQKENI. V was pared by 2 bases and J by 4 bases, with 14 bases between. The CDR3 sequence: CASSPTGQRGTEAFF. The CDR3 nucleotides read TGTGCCAGCTCACCAACAGGACAGAGGGGCACTGAAGCTTTCTTT.

The gene calls are TRBV7-9 and TRBJ2-7; no clear D. This CDR3 comprises 14 residues. Germline V gives CDR1 SEHNR, CDR2 FQNEAQ (reference sequence). Trimming took off 1 base at V and 2 bases at J, with 9 bases between the two ends. The CDR3 nucleotides are TGTGCCAGCAGCTTAGAGCGACCCCCCTACGAGCAGTACTTC. Its translation: CASSLERPPYEQYF.

The gene calls are TRBV4-1 and TRBJ1-4; TRBD1 might be the D (5 bases). The germline CDR1 and CDR2 sequences are MGHRA and YSYEKL. The CDR3 has 16 amino acids. The V gene lost 4 bases and the J gene lost 0 bases, with 12 bases spanning the gap. CDR3 nucleotides: TGCGCCAGCAGCCGGAACCGGGGCACAACTAATGAAAAACTGTTTTTT. Encoded protein: CASSRNRGTTNEKLFF.

This sequence joins TRBV5-4 and TRBJ2-1; TRBD1 matches at 9 bases. The V and J ends lost 3 bases and 3 bases, in that order; junction bases with no gene match: 7. The length of the CDR3 is 16 residues. Germline loops: CDR1 SGHNT, CDR2 YYREEE (reference sequence). CDR3 region: CASSWGGQGNYNEQFF. The CDR3 coding sequence is TGTGCCAGCAGCTGGGGGGGACAGGGTAACTACAATGAGCAGTTCTTC.

As to this clone: With only one base between it and a far larger clone, this is likely a read error. The chain employs TRBV29-1 and TRBJ1-4; no reliable D call. Trimming shortened V by 7 bases and J by 7 bases, and 13 bases separated the two germline ends. The length of the CDR3 is 12 residues. Germline CDR1 is SQVTM and CDR2 is ANQGSEA. CDR3 loop: CSAGWASEKLFF. CDR3 nucleotide sequence: TGCAGCGCTGGGTGGGCGAGTGAAAAACTGTTTTTT.

Remarks on this clone: One base away lies a much larger clone, so this may be a sequencing read error. This chain links TRBV7-7 with TRBJ2-1; 7 positions match TRBD2. This CDR3 is built from 13 residues. Germline V gene sequence: CDR1 SSHAT, CDR2 FNYEAQ (reference sequence). CDR3 nucleotides: TGTGCCGGCAGCGTTACTACGGGGGGTGAGCAGTTCTTC. As protein: CAGSVTTGGEQFF.

This chain links TRBV19 with TRBJ2-6; D ambiguous. Trimming left V 3 bases short and J 0 bases short, with 0 bases between. The germline CDR1 and CDR2 sequences are LNHDA and SQIVND (reference sequence). This CDR3 comprises 13 residues. CDR3 DNA: TGTGCCAGTAGTATCTCTGGGGCCAACGTCCTGACTTTC. Translation gives CASSISGANVLTF.

The rearrangement links TRBV6-5 to TRBJ1-2, with TRBD1 as a possible D gene (6 bases). V lost 4 bases to trimming and J lost 0 bases, with 9 bases between them. The germline gives CDR1 MNHEY, CDR2 SVGAGI. CDR3 size: 14 residues. The CDR3 DNA follows: TGTGCCAGCAGTTCAGGGACATCTAACTATGGCTACACCTTC. Its protein product is CASSSGTSNYGYTF.

The chain links TRBV11-2 to TRBJ2-1; 7 bases are shared with TRBD2. With 1 base clipped from V and 7 bases from J, the junction kept 10 bases outside the gene matches. This CDR3 has 16 residues. The germline V gene has CDR1 SGHAT and CDR2 FQNNGV. The CDR3 sequence is CASSLVGGREWNEQFF. DNA of the CDR3: TGTGCCAGCAGCTTAGTTGGCGGGAGAGAGTGGAATGAGCAGTTCTTC.

V is TRBV4-3 and J is TRBJ2-6; perhaps TRBD1 as D (5 bases). CDR1 and CDR2 from the germline V gene are LGHNA and YSLEER. CDR3 length: 18 residues. V gave up 0 bases and J gave up 1 base, with 13 bases separating them. CDR3 loop: CASSQDVRAASGANVLTF. The DNA of the CDR3 is TGCGCCAGCAGCCAAGATGTCAGGGCGGCTTCTGGGGCCAACGTCCTGACTTTC.

The rearrangement joins TRBV7-3 to TRBJ1-3; TRBD1 might be the D (6 bases). This CDR3 is 14 amino acids long. CDR1 and CDR2 (germline): SGHTA, FQGTGA. With 5 bases removed from V and 3 bases from J, the gap between germline ends came to 11 bases. CDR3 sequence reads: CASSPGHLGNTIYF. In nucleotides, the CDR3 is TGTGCCAGCAGCCCGGGACACCTTGGAAACACCATATATTTT.

With regard to this clone: A read error likely explains this, since a far larger clone differs by one base. The chain links TRBV28 to TRBJ2-7; TRBD1 might be the D (5 bases). CDR1 and CDR2 from the germline V gene are MDHEN and SYDVKM. This CDR3 contains 15 residues. V lost 5 bases to trimming and J lost 0 bases, with 14 bases between them. DNA for the CDR3: TGTGCCAGCAGTATCAGCAGGGCTAGCTCCTACGAGCAGTACTTC. Encoded protein: CASSISRASSYEQYF.

The rearrangement links TRBV5-1 to TRBJ2-7; TRBD1 agrees at 7 bases. Germline CDR1 SGHRS, CDR2 YFSETQ. The CDR3 loop spans 14 amino acids. The trim removed 4 bases at V and 0 bases at J, leaving 4 bases unmatched. The CDR3 region is CASSQGTASYEQYF. The CDR3 coding sequence is TGCGCCAGCAGCCAGGGGACAGCCTCCTACGAGCAGTACTTC. Full variable domain (rest looked up from reference TRBV5-1 and TRBJ2-7): KAGVTQTPRYLIKTRGQQVTLSCSPISGHRSVSWYQQTPGQGLQFLFEYFSETQRNKGNFPGRFSGRQFSNSRSEMNVSTLELGDSALYLCASSQGTASYEQYFGPGTRLTVT.

As to this clone: Only one base separates this from a far larger clonotype, so it likely reflects a read error. This CDR3 is also generated by other DNA sequences in the sample. This chain links TRBV30 with TRBJ1-5, with a weak D call TRBD1 (5 bases). Germline-derived CDR1 and CDR2 are GTSNPN and SVGIG (reference sequence). This CDR3 is 15 amino acids long. The CDR3, as DNA: TGTGCCTGGAGGGACGGGGGGGGAAGGAATCAGCCCCAGCATTTC. Its protein product is CAWRDGGGRNQPQHF.

In this sample, this clone turned up a few times. The chain employs TRBV18 and TRBJ2-7; D possibly matches TRBD1 or TRBD2 (5 bases each). The V gene's germline CDR1 is KGHSH and CDR2 LQKENI. CDR3 length equals 16 residues. V dropped 6 bases and J dropped 2 bases, with 20 bases sitting between them. The chain's CDR3 is CASSPLFRTGPYEQYF. CDR3 in DNA: TGTGCCAGCTCTCCCCTCTTTCGGACGGGACCCTACGAGCAGTACTTC.

The rearrangement uses TRBV4-1 and TRBJ1-1; 7 positions agree with TRBD1. The CDR3 spans 19 residues. CDR1 and CDR2 (germline): MGHRA, YSYEKL. After removal of 5 bases from V and 5 bases from J, the junction contained 23 bases not matched to a gene. In nucleotides, the CDR3 is TGCGCCAGCAGCGCGCAGCCTGGGACAGCTCATCCTGAAGTAACTGAAGCTTTCTTT. Its protein product is CASSAQPGTAHPEVTEAFF.